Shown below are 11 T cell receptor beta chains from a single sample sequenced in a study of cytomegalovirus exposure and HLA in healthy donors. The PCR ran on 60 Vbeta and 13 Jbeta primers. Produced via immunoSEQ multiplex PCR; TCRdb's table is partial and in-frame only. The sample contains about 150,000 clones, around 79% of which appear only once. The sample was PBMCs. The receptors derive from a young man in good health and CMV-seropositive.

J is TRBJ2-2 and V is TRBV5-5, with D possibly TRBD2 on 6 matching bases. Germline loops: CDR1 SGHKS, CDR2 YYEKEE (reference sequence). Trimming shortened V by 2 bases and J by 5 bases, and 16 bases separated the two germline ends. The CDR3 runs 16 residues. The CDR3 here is CASSLGLSRDTGELFF. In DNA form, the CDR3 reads TGTGCCAGCAGCTTAGGACTATCCCGGGATACCGGGGAGCTGTTTTTT.

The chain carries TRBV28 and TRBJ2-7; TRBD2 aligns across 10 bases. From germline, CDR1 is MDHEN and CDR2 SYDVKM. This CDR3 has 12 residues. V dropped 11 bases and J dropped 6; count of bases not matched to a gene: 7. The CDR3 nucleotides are TGTGCCCGCGCTAGCGGGAGTACCGAGCAGTACTTC. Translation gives CARASGSTEQYF. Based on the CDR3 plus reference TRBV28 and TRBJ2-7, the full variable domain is DVKVTQSSRYLVKRTGEKVFLECVQDMDHENMFWYRQDPGLGLRLIYFSYDVKMKEKGDIPEGYSVSREKKERFSLILESASTNQTSMYLCARASGSTEQYFGPGTRLTVT.

CDR3 coding DNA: TGTGCCAGCAGCGTAAGTGACAGGGTGAGCCACAATGAGCAGTTCTTC. This gives the protein CASSVSDRVSHNEQFF. V is TRBV9 and J is TRBJ2-1; TRBD1 matches at 7 bases. Germline V CDR1 and CDR2: SGDLS, YYNGEE. CDR3 length: 16 residues. With V trimmed by 1 base and J by 5 bases, 9 bases remained unmatched.

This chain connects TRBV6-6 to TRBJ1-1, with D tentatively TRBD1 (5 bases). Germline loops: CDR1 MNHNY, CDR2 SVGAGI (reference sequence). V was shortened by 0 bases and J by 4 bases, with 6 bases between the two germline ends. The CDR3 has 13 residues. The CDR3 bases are TGTGCCAGCAGTTACTCTAGGGGCACTGAAGCTTTCTTT. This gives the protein CASSYSRGTEAFF.

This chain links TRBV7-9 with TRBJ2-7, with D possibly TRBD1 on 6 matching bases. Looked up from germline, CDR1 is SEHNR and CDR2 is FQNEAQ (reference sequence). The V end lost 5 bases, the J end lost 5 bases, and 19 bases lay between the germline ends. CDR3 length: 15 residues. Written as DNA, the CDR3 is TGTGCCAGCAGCAGGGAGACAGGACGGAGAAACGAGCAGTACTTC. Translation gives CASSRETGRRNEQYF.

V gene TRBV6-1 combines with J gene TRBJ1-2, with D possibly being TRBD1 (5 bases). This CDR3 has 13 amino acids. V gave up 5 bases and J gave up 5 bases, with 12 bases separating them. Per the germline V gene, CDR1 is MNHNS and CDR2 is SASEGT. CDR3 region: CASSPTARYGYTF. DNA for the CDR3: TGTGCCAGCAGTCCGACAGCGAGGTATGGCTACACCTTC.

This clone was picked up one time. The CDR3 protein is CASSPTDSFSSYNEQFF. In DNA, the CDR3 is TGTGCCAGCAGCCCTACCGACAGTTTTAGCTCCTACAATGAGCAGTTCTTC. V and J are TRBV7-9 and TRBJ2-1; perhaps TRBD1 as D (5 bases). V shed 5 bases and J shed 0 bases, with 17 bases lying between them. CDR3 length: 17 amino acids. Per the germline V gene, CDR1 is SEHNR and CDR2 is FQNEAQ (reference sequence).

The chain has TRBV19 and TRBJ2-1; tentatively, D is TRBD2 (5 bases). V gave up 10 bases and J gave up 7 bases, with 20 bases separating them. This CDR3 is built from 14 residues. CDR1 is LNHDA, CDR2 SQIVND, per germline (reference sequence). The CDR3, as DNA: TGTGCCACCAACACCCCCGGACTCCTAAATGAGCAGTTCTTC. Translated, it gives CATNTPGLLNEQFF.

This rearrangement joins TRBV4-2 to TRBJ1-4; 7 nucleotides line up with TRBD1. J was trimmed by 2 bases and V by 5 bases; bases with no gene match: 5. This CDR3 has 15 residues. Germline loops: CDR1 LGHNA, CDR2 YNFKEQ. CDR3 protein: CASSSRGLTNEKLFF. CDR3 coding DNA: TGTGCCAGCAGCTCAAGGGGGCTCACTAATGAAAAACTGTTTTTT.

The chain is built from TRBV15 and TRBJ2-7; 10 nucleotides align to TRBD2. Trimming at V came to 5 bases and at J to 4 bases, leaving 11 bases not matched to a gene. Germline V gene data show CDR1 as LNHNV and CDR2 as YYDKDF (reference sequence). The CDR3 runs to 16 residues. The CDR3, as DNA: TGTGCCACCAGCGGTCTGGTGACTAGCGGGTCTTACGAGCAGTACTTC. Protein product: CATSGLVTSGSYEQYF.

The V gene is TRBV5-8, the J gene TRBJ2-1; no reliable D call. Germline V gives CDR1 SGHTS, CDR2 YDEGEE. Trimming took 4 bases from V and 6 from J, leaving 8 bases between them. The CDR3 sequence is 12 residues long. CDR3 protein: CASSTIRNEQFF. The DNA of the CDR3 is TGTGCCAGCAGCACAATCCGCAATGAGCAGTTCTTC.